Following are 4 T cell receptor beta chains from one sample sequenced in a study of T-cell reconstitution after alpha-beta-depleted transplantation in children. The authors prepared the TCRbeta library with unique molecular identifiers. MiXCR, applied by TCRdb to the PCR reads, yields one record per CDR3 protein. The sample yields fewer than 550,000 distinct CDR3 sequences, roughly 15% seen once. The specimen was PBMCs, mostly from graft donor cells, collected 360 days after TCRalphabeta/CD19-depleted stem cell transplant. These receptors all come from a boy in the first two years of life who had a stem cell transplant for Wiskott-Aldrich syndrome, so the T cells may come from the graft donor.

DNA of the CDR3: TGTGCCTTTACCGAGGCGGGGGGGGCAGAAAAGACCCAGTACTTC. Translating it yields CAFTEAGGAEKTQYF. The chain is built from TRBV2 and TRBJ2-5, with 9 positions matching TRBD2. Germline trimming cut 11 bases from V and 6 bases from J; bases unmatched to any gene: 16. The germline V gene encodes CDR1 SNHLY and CDR2 FYNNEI. The CDR3 totals 15 residues.

Details on this clonotype: A junction boundary mismatches the germline segment, possibly from a read error. This chain uses TRBV5-1 with TRBJ2-1; TRBD1 is a possible D gene (5 bases). This CDR3 has 13 amino acids. Germline loops: CDR1 SGHRS, CDR2 YFSETQ. The CDR3 DNA reads TGTGCCAGCAGCTTGGCCGGTCAGGGTCGACAGTTCTTC. The encoded protein is CASSLAGQGRQFF.

This chain uses TRBV12-3 or TRBV12-4 with TRBJ2-1; TRBD2 agrees at 7 bases. The CDR3 has 16 amino acids. V shed 5 bases and J 3 bases; nucleotides not matched to a gene: 10. CDR3 protein: CASSPPSGDFYNEQFF. The CDR3 DNA reads as TGTGCCAGCAGTCCCCCAAGCGGGGACTTCTACAATGAGCAGTTCTTC.

This clonotype was counted at least ten times. The chain is built from TRBV12-3 or TRBV12-4 and TRBJ2-1, with 13 bases that match TRBD2. The CDR3 extends over 16 amino acids. J was trimmed by 4 bases and V by 6 bases; bases with no gene match: 6. CDR3 loop: CASSRRTSGSYNEQFF. The CDR3 DNA sequence: TGTGCCAGCAGCCGGAGGACTAGCGGGAGTTACAATGAGCAGTTCTTC.